Below are 13 T cell receptor beta chains sequenced from a single sample in a study of post-analysis software for immune sequencing data. Study findings and constraints: Patients carried roughly 5 TRBV segments more frequently than controls did, and TRBV5-6, TRBV5-1 and TRBV20-1 were among them.

Researchers reported that TCR beta cDNA libraries carried unique molecular identifiers. TCRdb re-derived calls from the PCR reads in MiXCR, one entry per CDR3 protein. The repertoire holds roughly 600,000 distinct CDR3 sequences, about 40% seen once, with about 1.5% in the top ten. Antigens for these TCRs are unknown. Material: blood. The receptors stem from a girl between 10 and 17 years old with multiple sclerosis.

Concerning this clonotype itself: Just one base apart from a much larger clone, this may be a read error. The V gene is TRBV20-1, the J gene TRBJ2-3; 8 nucleotides line up with TRBD2. Losses at the gene ends were 0 bases for V and 6 bases for J; bases not matched to a gene: 11. CDR3 size: 16 residues. Germline V gene sequence: CDR1 DFQATT, CDR2 SNEGSKA (reference sequence). In DNA, the CDR3 is TGCAGTGCTAGAGATGATGGCAGCGGGAGTTGGGATACGCAGTATTTT. Its translation: CSARDDGSGSWDTQYF.

The chain uses TRBV4-2 and TRBJ2-5, with 8 nucleotides matching TRBD1. The end of the DNA is better explained by TRBJ2-7, so the J call may be wrong. CDR1 is LGHNA, CDR2 YNFKEQ, per germline. The CDR3 loop spans 15 amino acids. For the CDR3, the DNA is TGTGCCAGCAGCCAAGAGGCAGGGGGCCAGCTCGAGCAGTACTTC. This translates into CASSQEAGGQLEQYF.

This clonotype was observed a single time. The chain links TRBV5-1 to TRBJ1-1; 9 bases match TRBD1. The CDR3 is made up of 16 amino acids. Germline V CDR1 and CDR2: SGHRS, YFSETQ. V lost 4 bases and J lost 2; bases outside the gene matches: 9. This chain's CDR3 is CASSALGTGINTEAFF. The CDR3 DNA follows: TGCGCCAGCAGCGCGTTGGGGACAGGGATCAACACTGAAGCTTTCTTT.

This sequence joins TRBV3-1 and TRBJ2-7, with D unclear. Germline lookup yields CDR1 LGHDT and CDR2 YNNKEL (reference sequence). V dropped 4 bases and J dropped 0 bases, with 10 bases sitting between them. This CDR3 comprises 14 residues. CDR3 nucleotide sequence: TGTGCCAGCAGCCCCGCACCGCTCTCCTACGAGCAGTACTTC. It specifies CASSPAPLSYEQYF.

The J gene is TRBJ2-1, the V gene TRBV12-3 or TRBV12-4; TRBD1 aligns across 9 bases. Germline trimming cut 7 bases from V and 6 bases from J; bases unmatched to any gene: 13. CDR3 size: 16 residues. The CDR3 DNA is TGTGCCAGCATCCAGCACGGGACAGGGACTTCCAATGAGCAGTTCTTC. This codes for CASIQHGTGTSNEQFF.

The V call is TRBV12-3 or TRBV12-4, the J call TRBJ2-1, with D possibly TRBD1 on 7 matching bases. The CDR3 contains 15 residues. Trimming shortened V by 6 bases and J by 7 bases, and 19 bases separated the two germline ends. The CDR3 here is CASSPPGGRGNEQFF. CDR3 bases: TGTGCCAGCAGCCCTCCCGGGGGCAGGGGGAATGAGCAGTTCTTC.

This clonotype has just one count. The chain uses TRBV7-2 and TRBJ1-1; D may be TRBD1 (5 bases). The CDR3 sequence is 15 residues long. Germline CDR1 reads SGHTA; CDR2 reads FQGNSA. Trimming took 1 base from V and 3 from J, leaving 12 bases between them. This CDR3 reads CASSLEGPRDTEAFF. CDR3 coding DNA: TGTGCCAGCAGCTTAGAGGGACCTAGGGACACTGAAGCTTTCTTT. The full variable domain, its missing parts supplied by reference TRBV7-2 and TRBJ1-1, is GAGVSQSPSNKVTEKGKDVELRCDPISGHTALYWYRQSLGQGLEFLIYFQGNSAPDKSGLPSDRFSAERTGGSVSTLTIQRTQQEDSAVYLCASSLEGPRDTEAFFGQGTRLTVV.

The chain couples TRBV7-2 to TRBJ1-5; D unclear. The germline V gene has CDR1 SGHTA and CDR2 FQGNSA. The V and J ends lost 3 bases and 0 bases respectively, with 9 bases between them. The CDR3 extends over 15 amino acids. The CDR3 sequence: CASSFSGNSNQPQHF. DNA of the CDR3: TGTGCCAGCAGCTTTTCTGGGAATAGCAATCAGCCCCAGCATTTT. The complete variable domain, with remaining parts taken from reference TRBV7-2 and TRBJ1-5, reads GAGVSQSPSNKVTEKGKDVELRCDPISGHTALYWYRQSLGQGLEFLIYFQGNSAPDKSGLPSDRFSAERTGGSVSTLTIQRTQQEDSAVYLCASSFSGNSNQPQHFGDGTRLSIL.

The chain recombines TRBV20-1 with TRBJ2-1; 7 bases line up with TRBD2. Germline CDR1 reads DFQATT; CDR2 reads SNEGSKA (reference sequence). There are 17 residues in the CDR3. V was pared by 3 bases and J by 7 bases, with 18 bases of the junction left unmatched. In nucleotides, the CDR3 is TGCAGTGCTAGCGACACCGGTAGCGGGTACTCCCTGAATGAGCAGTTCTTC. It translates to CSASDTGSGYSLNEQFF.

The chain employs TRBV12-3 or TRBV12-4 and TRBJ2-7; no reliable D call. The germline V and J ends were trimmed by 3 bases and 3 bases, with 9 bases remaining between them. CDR3 length: 13 residues. The CDR3 loop reads CASSFNRFYEQYF. The CDR3 DNA follows: TGTGCCAGCAGTTTCAACAGATTCTACGAGCAGTACTTC.

This clonotype was counted a few times. The chain carries TRBV5-1 and TRBJ2-2, with 7 bases aligning to TRBD1. V gave up 2 bases and J gave up 6 bases; unmatched junction bases: 7. This CDR3 has 15 residues. The V gene's germline CDR1 is SGHRS and CDR2 YFSETQ. CDR3 nucleotide sequence: TGCGCCAGCAGCTTAATTGACAGGGCTCCCGGGGAGCTGTTTTTT. Its translation: CASSLIDRAPGELFF.

The chain carries TRBV10-3 and TRBJ2-7, with TRBD1 identical over 8 bases. CDR1 and CDR2 (germline): ENHRY, SYGVKD. The CDR3 totals 13 residues. V lost 5 bases and J lost 6; bases outside the gene matches: 6. The DNA for the CDR3 is TGTGCCATCAGTCTTGGACAGGGCGCCGAGCAGTACTTC. Encoded protein: CAISLGQGAEQYF.

This clonotype was detected only once. This chain joins TRBV20-1 and TRBJ2-7, with D possibly TRBD1 on 5 matching bases. The CDR3 is 11 amino acids. V gave up 4 bases and J gave up 3 bases, with 7 bases separating them. The germline V gene encodes CDR1 DFQATT and CDR2 SNEGSKA (reference sequence). CDR3 nucleotides: TGCAGTGCTACCAGGGACTACGAGCAGTACTTC. Translating gives CSATRDYEQYF.